This T cell receptor beta chain was captured in a study of cytomegalovirus exposure and HLA in healthy donors. Whole-study findings and limits: Immune exposure was documented only through CMV serostatus.

Per the germline V gene, CDR1 is SGHRS and CDR2 is YFSETQ. Trimming pared 3 bases from V and 0 bases from J, leaving 13 bases between. CDR3 length: 16 amino acids. Of note for this clone: The target antigen is unknown.

13 Jbeta primers and 60 Vbeta primers were used for the PCR. Data came from immunoSEQ multiplex PCR; TCRdb stores just in-frame clones and leaves some out. Among roughly 120,000 clones listed, 60% to 80% were seen once. V and J are TRBV5-1 and TRBJ1-3; D gene ambiguous. The specimen sequenced was PBMCs. The TCR comes from a man aged 50-60 years in good health and CMV-seropositive. The CDR3 nucleotides read TGCGCCAGCAGCTCCAACCCCGGGAGCTCTGGAAACACCATATATTTT. Protein product: CASSSNPGSSGNTIYF.